The 10 T cell receptor beta chains presented below share a single source sample, sequenced in a study of cytotoxic CD8 clonotypes in ibrutinib-treated CLL. The protocol was immunoSEQ multiplex PCR, while the TCRdb copy is restricted to in-frame clones and leaves out a portion. The sample contains 55,000 to 60,000 clones, 50% to 65% of which appear only once. Material: PBMCs, obtained at disease progression, from a patient treated with ibrutinib. Receptors were obtained from a human donor with chronic lymphocytic leukemia.

This clone showed up just once. The rearrangement uses TRBV5-6 and TRBJ1-2; 9 nucleotides agree with TRBD1. The V and J ends lost 1 base and 4 bases, in that order; junction bases with no gene match: 2. The length of the CDR3 is 14 residues. Germline V gene lookup returns CDR1 SGHDT and CDR2 YYEEEE. The CDR3 DNA reads as TGTGCCAGCAGCTTGAAGACAGGGGGCTATGGCTACACCTTC. Encoded protein: CASSLKTGGYGYTF. Supplemented by reference TRBV5-6 and TRBJ1-2, the full variable domain reads DAGVTQSPTHLIKTRGQQVTLRCSPKSGHDTVSWYQQALGQGPQFIFQYYEEEERQRGNFPDRFSGHQFPNYSSELNVNALLLGDSALYLCASSLKTGGYGYTFGSGTRLTVV.

The chain couples TRBV4-3 to TRBJ2-5; 10 nucleotides line up with TRBD2. The CDR3 is made up of 15 amino acids. Germline CDR1 LGHNA, CDR2 YSLEER. The V and J ends lost 4 bases and 4 bases, in that order; junction bases with no gene match: 6. The CDR3 protein is CASSLIIAGGETQYF. For the CDR3, the DNA is TGCGCCAGCAGCCTTATCATAGCGGGAGGAGAGACCCAGTACTTC.

The rearrangement links TRBV6-5 to TRBJ1-1, with D possibly being TRBD1 (5 bases). This CDR3 has 14 amino acids. Per the germline V gene, CDR1 is MNHEY and CDR2 is SVGAGI. V was trimmed by 7 bases and J by 2 bases, leaving 14 bases between them. The CDR3 sequence: CASTPSGGNTEAFF. The CDR3 DNA follows: TGTGCCAGCACCCCAAGCGGGGGTAACACTGAAGCTTTCTTT.

The chain joins TRBV5-1 to TRBJ1-1; D is unresolved. The CDR3 covers 14 residues. CDR1 is SGHRS, CDR2 YFSETQ, per germline. Trimming pared 6 bases from V and 1 base from J, leaving 13 bases between. CDR3 in amino acids: CASTAGGGNTEAFF. For the CDR3, the DNA is TGCGCCAGCACGGCGGGAGGAGGGAACACTGAAGCTTTCTTT.

J is TRBJ2-5 and V is TRBV30, with TRBD1 matching 10 bases. V lost 4 bases to trimming and J lost 4 bases; unmatched junction nucleotides: 3. The CDR3 consists of 13 residues. The germline V gene encodes CDR1 GTSNPN and CDR2 SVGIG (reference sequence). The CDR3 reads CAWKTGGLETQYF. In DNA, the CDR3 is TGTGCCTGGAAGACAGGGGGCTTAGAGACCCAGTACTTC.

This chain uses TRBV5-6 with TRBJ1-2; D gene ambiguous. This CDR3 is built from 14 residues. Trimming took 4 bases from V and 0 from J, leaving 10 bases between them. Germline V gene data show CDR1 as SGHDT and CDR2 as YYEEEE. The DNA of the CDR3 is TGTGCCAGCAGCCCTATCGGGCCTAACTATGGCTACACCTTC. It is translated as CASSPIGPNYGYTF.

The chain carries TRBV6-5 and TRBJ2-2; D remains unclear. V was cut by 0 bases and J by 6 bases, with 11 bases left in between. Germline loops: CDR1 MNHEY, CDR2 SVGAGI. This CDR3 comprises 15 residues. Here the CDR3 reads CASSYSKVYAGELFF. In nucleotides, the CDR3 is TGTGCCAGCAGTTACTCGAAAGTTTACGCCGGGGAGCTGTTTTTT.

In DNA, the CDR3 is TGCGCCAGCAGCCCCGGGGGAAACTATGGCTACACCTTC. As protein: CASSPGGNYGYTF. The gene calls are TRBV4-1 and TRBJ1-2, with D maybe TRBD1 (5 bases). Germline V lookup: CDR1 MGHRA, CDR2 YSYEKL. Between the trimmed V and J ends, which lost 4 bases and 2 bases, there was a span of 8 bases. The CDR3 totals 13 residues.

The chain links TRBV7-8 to TRBJ1-1, with 9 bases aligning to TRBD1. The CDR3 sequence is 14 residues long. J lost 6 bases, V lost 0 bases, and 2 bases had no gene match. In germline, CDR1 is SGHVS, CDR2 FQNEAQ. CDR3 coding DNA: TGTGCCAGCAGCTTAGCAGACAGGGGGGCTGAAGCTTTCTTT. Protein product: CASSLADRGAEAFF. Based on the CDR3 plus reference TRBV7-8 and TRBJ1-1, the full variable domain is GAGVSQSPRYKVAKRGQDVALRCDPISGHVSLFWYQQALGQGPEFLTYFQNEAQLDKSGLPSDRFFAERPEGSVSTLKIQRTQQEDSAVYLCASSLADRGAEAFFGQGTRLTVV.

In this sample, this clone turned up a few times. The chain uses TRBV5-5 and TRBJ1-2, with D uncertain. CDR3 length: 15 amino acids. Trimming removed 1 base at V and 4 bases at J, with 14 bases between. From germline, CDR1 is SGHKS and CDR2 YYEKEE (reference sequence). CDR3: CASSLSGVMGYGYTF. The CDR3 DNA reads TGTGCCAGCAGCTTGAGCGGGGTTATGGGCTATGGCTACACCTTC.